Shown below are 19 T cell receptor beta chains from a single sample sequenced in a study of response to subunit inactivated influenza vaccine. One entry per CDR3 protein, called by TCRdb with MiXCR from the RT-PCR reads. The sample carries fewer than 400,000 distinct CDR3 sequences, 21% recorded once. The sequencing here drew on PBMCs from blood, taken roughly 20 months after vaccination. The source is a man aged 50-75 years who received an inactivated influenza vaccine.

This clonotype has more than one count but fewer than ten. The chain joins TRBV28 to TRBJ1-1; 8 nucleotides line up with TRBD1. With V trimmed by 5 bases and J by 8 bases, 10 bases remained unmatched. CDR1 is MDHEN and CDR2 is SYDVKM in the germline V gene. There are 14 residues in the CDR3. DNA of the CDR3: TGTGCCAGCAGTGTGACAGGGGCCCGGGGGGAAGCTTTCTTT. It yields the protein CASSVTGARGEAFF.

This chain uses TRBV11-2 with TRBJ2-3, with D unclear. The CDR3 contains 14 residues. Trimming cost V 1 base and J 6 bases, with 11 bases left between them. The germline gives CDR1 SGHAT, CDR2 FQNNGV. The CDR3 here is CASSLAVHRDTQYF. CDR3 nucleotide sequence: TGTGCCAGCAGCTTAGCGGTCCATCGGGATACGCAGTATTTT.

This clonotype was counted a few times. The J gene is TRBJ1-2, the V gene TRBV4-1; a weak D match, TRBD1 (6 bases). The CDR3 spans 16 residues. Germline CDR1 is MGHRA and CDR2 is YSYEKL. V shed 4 bases and J shed 2 bases, with 17 bases lying between them. This chain's CDR3 is CASSLDPQGQNYGYTF. The CDR3 DNA is TGCGCCAGCAGCCTAGACCCCCAGGGGCAAAACTATGGCTACACCTTC.

This chain connects TRBV19 to TRBJ2-2; no clear D. Germline V gives CDR1 LNHDA, CDR2 SQIVND (reference sequence). V shed 6 bases and J shed 4 bases, with 6 bases lying between them. The CDR3 has 12 residues. This chain's CDR3 is CASRTSTGELFF. In DNA form, the CDR3 reads TGTGCCAGTAGGACAAGCACCGGGGAGCTGTTTTTT.

This clonotype was picked up a small number of times. The chain employs TRBV7-2 and TRBJ1-1; TRBD1 matches at 8 bases. CDR1 is SGHTA, CDR2 FQGNSA, per germline. The CDR3 length is 16 residues. Germline trimming cut 5 bases from V and 2 bases from J; bases unmatched to any gene: 10. CDR3 protein: CASSPRQGTTNTEAFF. The CDR3 region has the DNA TGTGCCAGCAGCCCTCGACAGGGGACTACAAACACTGAAGCTTTCTTT.

This clonotype was picked up many times. The rearrangement links TRBV5-1 to TRBJ1-4; 7 positions match TRBD1. The J segment lost 0 bases and the V segment lost 4 bases, leaving 3 bases of the junction unmatched. Germline CDR1 is SGHRS and CDR2 is YFSETQ. The CDR3 extends over 15 amino acids. DNA for the CDR3: TGCGCCAGCAGCGGCGGGACAGCAACTAATGAAAAACTGTTTTTT. Its translation is CASSGGTATNEKLFF.

The gene calls are TRBV12-3 or TRBV12-4 and TRBJ1-6; D is undetermined. V lost 9 bases, J lost 6 bases, and 15 bases lay in between. The CDR3 is made up of 14 amino acids. The CDR3 is CASRIDIANSPLHF. As DNA, the CDR3 is TGTGCCAGTAGAATCGACATAGCTAATTCACCCCTCCACTTT.

Remarks on this clonotype: One end of the junction varies from germline; a read error may be responsible. The V gene is TRBV7-7, the J gene TRBJ2-7; D perhaps matches TRBD1 (6 bases). Germline-derived CDR1 and CDR2 are SSHAT and FNYEAQ (reference sequence). The CDR3 is made up of 15 amino acids. The CDR3 protein is CASSMGLGASYEQYF. DNA for the CDR3: TGTGCTAGCAGCATGGGGCTGGGGGCCTCCTACGAGCAGTACTTC.

The V and J genes are TRBV20-1 and TRBJ2-1; 10 bases map to TRBD2. Germline V CDR1 and CDR2: DFQATT, SNEGSKA (reference sequence). The V and J ends lost 4 bases and 7 bases, in that order; junction bases with no gene match: 19. The CDR3 totals 18 residues. In DNA, the CDR3 is TGCAGTGCTACCTCCGTATGGGGAAGCGGGAGGGGCGGGAATGAGCAGTTCTTC. This codes for CSATSVWGSGRGGNEQFF.

This clonotype was counted a few times. The chain links TRBV13 to TRBJ2-5; 8 bases align to TRBD1. CDR1 and CDR2 from the germline V gene are PRHDT and FYEKMQ (reference sequence). This CDR3 spans 15 amino acids. V shed 5 bases and J 7 bases; nucleotides not matched to a gene: 12. CDR3 nucleotides: TGTGCCAGCAGCGCCCCCGGACAGGGTTTGGGGACCCAGTACTTC. This encodes CASSAPGQGLGTQYF.

The rearrangement uses TRBV25-1 and TRBJ2-2, with D unclear. Between the trimmed V and J ends, which lost 9 bases and 4 bases, there was a span of 3 bases. The germline V gene encodes CDR1 MGHDK and CDR2 SYGVNS. The length of the CDR3 is 10 residues. The CDR3 sequence is CARVTGELFF. DNA of the CDR3: TGTGCCAGAGTCACCGGGGAGCTGTTTTTT.

The chain couples TRBV5-1 to TRBJ1-2; TRBD1 agrees at 9 bases. V was clipped by 1 base and J by 4 bases; unmatched bases: 8. The CDR3 spans 16 residues. The germline CDR1 and CDR2 sequences are SGHRS and YFSETQ. CDR3 protein: CASSLRTGVSIYGYTF. The CDR3 DNA sequence: TGCGCCAGCAGCTTGCGGACAGGGGTATCGATCTATGGCTACACCTTC.

This chain joins TRBV30 and TRBJ1-2, with D unclear. The CDR3 contains 16 residues. CDR1 and CDR2 from the germline V gene are GTSNPN and SVGIG (reference sequence). V was pared by 3 bases and J by 6 bases, with 23 bases between. The CDR3 sequence is CAWRWTALGHGDGYTF. DNA for the CDR3: TGTGCCTGGAGGTGGACGGCCTTAGGGCATGGGGATGGCTACACCTTC.

This chain links TRBV7-2 with TRBJ1-5; D is unclear. This CDR3 is built from 14 residues. The germline CDR1 and CDR2 sequences are SGHTA and FQGNSA. V was shortened by 5 bases and J by 2 bases, with 10 bases between the two germline ends. Here the CDR3 reads CASSERTGNQPQHF. The CDR3 region has the DNA TGTGCCAGCAGCGAAAGGACGGGCAATCAGCCCCAGCATTTT.

The sample holds many counts of this clonotype. The chain uses TRBV28 and TRBJ2-7; D is ambiguous. The CDR3 covers 11 residues. The V end was cut by 6 bases, the J end by 4 bases, with 7 bases between. From germline, CDR1 is MDHEN and CDR2 SYDVKM. The CDR3 loop is CASSVGYEQYF. The CDR3 bases are TGTGCCAGCAGCGTGGGGTACGAGCAGTACTTC.

This clonotype was observed a handful of times. The CDR3 DNA reads as TGTGCCTGGAGTGTTGGGGGACAGGGGGCTTATGGCTACACCTTC. It is translated as CAWSVGGQGAYGYTF. The rearrangement uses TRBV30 and TRBJ1-2; 12 bases fit TRBD1. The trim removed 0 bases at V and 5 bases at J, leaving 4 bases unmatched. Germline CDR1 reads GTSNPN; CDR2 reads SVGIG (reference sequence). The length of the CDR3 is 15 residues.

CDR3 sequence: CASSQSGWYEQYF. CDR3 DNA: TGTGCCAGCAGCCAATCAGGGTGGTACGAGCAGTACTTC. This rearrangement joins TRBV14 to TRBJ2-7; weak D call: TRBD1 (5 bases). V dropped 2 bases and J dropped 4 bases, with 9 bases sitting between them. CDR1 is SGHDN and CDR2 is FVKESK in the germline V gene. The CDR3 is made up of 13 amino acids. Full variable domain (outside the CDR3, taken from reference TRBV14 and TRBJ2-7): EAGVTQFPSHSVIEKGQTVTLRCDPISGHDNLYWYRRVMGKEIKFLLHFVKESKQDESGMPNNRFLAERTGGTYSTLKVQPAELEDSGVYFCASSQSGWYEQYFGPGTRLTVT.

The genes are TRBV15 and TRBJ2-1, with 8 bases fitting TRBD1. There are 15 residues in the CDR3. V gave up 4 bases and J gave up 4 bases; unmatched junction bases: 6. Germline V gene sequence: CDR1 LNHNV, CDR2 YYDKDF (reference sequence). DNA of the CDR3: TGTGCCACCAGCAACCGAACAGGGGGGTACAATGAGCAGTTCTTC. It codes for CATSNRTGGYNEQFF. The whole variable domain, filled in from reference TRBV15 and TRBJ2-1, reads DAMVIQNPRYQVTQFGKPVTLSCSQTLNHNVMYWYQQKSSQAPKLLFHYYDKDFNNEADTPDNFQSRRPNTSFCFLDIRSPGLGDTAMYLCATSNRTGGYNEQFFGPGTRLTVL.

The chain combines TRBV20-1 with TRBJ1-4, with 9 bases aligning to TRBD1. The junction had 10 bases not matched to a gene; V was cut back by 3 bases and J by 8 bases. This CDR3 is built from 15 residues. Germline values: CDR1 DFQATT, CDR2 SNEGSKA (reference sequence). CDR3: CSASVLGQGNEKLFF. The CDR3 nucleotides are TGCAGTGCTAGCGTTCTAGGACAGGGGAACGAAAAACTGTTTTTT.